Presented here are 32 T cell receptor beta chains from one specimen sequenced in a study of T cells in Graves' hyperthyroidism and ophthalmopathy. TCR beta CDR3 region amplification was performed from RNA transcripts. HTBI primers were the set used in a first-round RT-PCR of the TCR CDR3. TCRdb redid the calling of the multiplex PCR reads with MiXCR, one entry per CDR3 protein. The sample has over 200,000 distinct CDR3 sequences, 13% to 15% seen once. What was sequenced was blood. The receptors derive from a woman in her forties with Graves' hyperthyroidism that later progressed to Graves' ophthalmopathy.

This chain joins TRBV20-1 and TRBJ1-2, with a tentative D call TRBD1 (5 bases). Per the germline V gene, CDR1 is DFQATT and CDR2 is SNEGSKA (reference sequence). V was trimmed by 2 bases and J by 8 bases, leaving 12 bases between them. The length of the CDR3 is 12 residues. The DNA of the CDR3 is TGCAGTGCTAGAAAGGGGCTAGGAGGCTACACCTTC. Translating it yields CSARKGLGGYTF.

This clonotype was detected many times. CDR3 in amino acids: CASSFGAEVREQYF. As DNA, the CDR3 is TGTGCCAGCAGCTTTGGGGCGGAGGTTCGCGAGCAGTACTTC. The chain couples TRBV7-9 to TRBJ2-7; D is perhaps TRBD1 or TRBD2 (5 bases each). The CDR3 totals 14 residues. Germline assignment: CDR1 SEHNR and CDR2 FQNEAQ (reference sequence). Trimming took 3 bases from V and 6 from J, leaving 15 bases between them.

This clonotype has a count of ten or more. The chain recombines TRBV27 with TRBJ1-1, with 7 bases lining up with TRBD1. The germline V gene encodes CDR1 MNHEY and CDR2 SMNVEV (reference sequence). The V gene end was trimmed by 6 bases and the J gene end by 2 bases; junction bases not matched to a gene: 6. This CDR3 has 14 amino acids. CDR3 region: CASRRDSFNTEAFF. CDR3 coding DNA: TGTGCCAGCAGGAGGGACAGCTTCAACACTGAAGCTTTCTTT.

This clonotype was recorded many times. The rearrangement joins TRBV24-1 to TRBJ2-3; a weak D match, TRBD2 (5 bases). V dropped 5 bases and J dropped 3 bases, with 14 bases sitting between them. Germline V gene data show CDR1 as KGHDR and CDR2 as SFDVKD. CDR3 length: 15 residues. The CDR3 bases are TGTGCCACCAGTGCCGTTGGAGGTATAACAGATACGCAGTATTTT. This sequence encodes CATSAVGGITDTQYF.

The table lists this clonotype with many counts. V gene TRBV12-3 or TRBV12-4 combines with J gene TRBJ2-7; maybe TRBD1 (5 bases). The CDR3 runs 14 residues. The V gene lost 2 bases and the J gene lost 3 bases, with 11 bases spanning the gap. CDR3 in amino acids: CASSLRGHGYEQYF. The CDR3 bases are TGTGCCAGCAGTTTACGTGGACACGGCTACGAGCAGTACTTC.

Ten or more counts support this clonotype. The chain combines TRBV18 with TRBJ1-1; the D gene is possibly TRBD1 (6 bases). The CDR3 is 15 amino acids. In germline, CDR1 is KGHSH, CDR2 LQKENI. Trimming stripped 3 bases from V and 11 bases from J, with 22 bases between. The CDR3 loop reads CASSPSSGARSVAFF. The CDR3 DNA is TGTGCCAGCTCACCCTCGTCAGGGGCGCGGAGTGTGGCTTTCTTT.

The table lists this clonotype with many counts. The chain combines TRBV15 with TRBJ2-1; 11 nucleotides match TRBD2. J was trimmed by 7 bases and V by 1 base; bases with no gene match: 12. The V gene's germline CDR1 is LNHNV and CDR2 YYDKDF (reference sequence). This CDR3 comprises 18 residues. CDR3 coding DNA: TGTGCCACCAGCAGAGGTATCCCGGGACTAGCGGTTGGGAATGAGCAGTTCTTC. This codes for CATSRGIPGLAVGNEQFF.

This clonotype was seen many times. The V and J genes are TRBV7-2 and TRBJ2-7, with TRBD2 identical over 8 bases. The CDR3 extends over 16 amino acids. Germline values: CDR1 SGHTA, CDR2 FQGNSA. V trimming: 1 base; J trimming: 5 bases; junction bases outside the gene matches: 10. CDR3 nucleotide sequence: TGTGCCAGCAGCTTAGATGGCTGGACTAGCATCCACGAGCAGTACTTC. Its translation: CASSLDGWTSIHEQYF.

This clonotype was seen at least ten times. CDR3 loop: CASSLSQVGHSYNEQFF. The DNA for the CDR3 is TGTGCCAGCAGTTTATCGCAGGTGGGACATTCCTACAATGAGCAGTTCTTC. This chain links TRBV27 with TRBJ2-1, with D maybe TRBD1 (6 bases). The CDR3 loop spans 17 amino acids. V lost 0 bases and J lost 1, with 13 bases in between. Germline CDR1 reads MNHEY; CDR2 reads SMNVEV (reference sequence).

J is TRBJ1-1 and V is TRBV9; D not resolved. The CDR3 totals 15 residues. Trimming stripped 2 bases from V and 5 bases from J, with 16 bases between. Germline CDR1 SGDLS, CDR2 YYNGEE. This CDR3 reads CASSVFPGGWTEAFF. In nucleotides, the CDR3 is TGTGCCAGCAGCGTCTTCCCAGGTGGTTGGACTGAAGCTTTCTTT.

The table lists this clonotype with a count of one. Since a much larger clone is just one base distant, this may be a read error. This chain uses TRBV28 with TRBJ2-7; D gene uncertain. V lost 3 bases and J 0 bases, leaving 9 bases between the germline ends. This CDR3 is 14 amino acids long. CDR1 and CDR2 (germline): MDHEN, SYDVKM. As DNA, the CDR3 is TGTGCCAGCAGTTTCATTCCAAGCTCCTACGAGCAGTACTTC. It specifies CASSFIPSSYEQYF.

This clonotype occurred many times. The rearrangement links TRBV7-9 to TRBJ1-5; 7 positions match TRBD1. J gave up 8 bases and V 0 bases, and 7 bases lay outside the gene matches. This CDR3 spans 15 amino acids. Per the germline V gene, CDR1 is SEHNR and CDR2 is FQNEAQ (reference sequence). The CDR3 DNA follows: TGTGCCAGCAGCTTAGCGGGGGCAGGGGGTGAGCCCCAGCATTTT. This sequence encodes CASSLAGAGGEPQHF. Full variable domain (missing parts from reference TRBV7-9 and TRBJ1-5): DTGVSQNPRHKITKRGQNVTFRCDPISEHNRLYWYRQTLGQGPEFLTYFQNEAQLEKSRLLSDRFSAERPKGSFSTLEIQRTEQGDSAMYLCASSLAGAGGEPQHFGDGTRLSIL.

Ten or more counts support this clonotype. The genes are TRBV7-9 and TRBJ2-7; 10 bases map to TRBD1. Germline CDR1 is SEHNR and CDR2 is FQNEAQ (reference sequence). J was trimmed by 7 bases and V by 1 base; bases with no gene match: 4. The CDR3 is made up of 14 amino acids. In nucleotides, the CDR3 is TGTGCCAGCAGCTTAGGACAGGGGGCAGAGGAGCAGTACTTC. The encoded protein is CASSLGQGAEEQYF. Filled out from reference TRBV7-9 and TRBJ2-7, the complete variable domain reads DTGVSQNPRHKITKRGQNVTFRCDPISEHNRLYWYRQTLGQGPEFLTYFQNEAQLEKSRLLSDRFSAERPKGSFSTLEIQRTEQGDSAMYLCASSLGQGAEEQYFGPGTRLTVT.

This clonotype was counted many times. J is TRBJ2-7 and V is TRBV7-2; D ambiguous. Looked up from germline, CDR1 is SGHTA and CDR2 is FQGNSA. This CDR3 is 15 amino acids long. Trimming cost V 1 base and J 3 bases, with 13 bases left between them. The chain's CDR3 is CASSLGGQAFYEQYF. As DNA, the CDR3 is TGTGCCAGCAGCTTAGGTGGCCAGGCGTTCTACGAGCAGTACTTC.

The sample holds many counts of this clonotype. The chain couples TRBV4-1 to TRBJ2-1, with TRBD2 identical over 12 bases. CDR1 MGHRA and CDR2 YSYEKL come from the germline V gene. This CDR3 has 16 residues. The trim removed 4 bases at V and 7 bases at J, leaving 8 bases unmatched. CDR3 DNA: TGCGCCAGCAGCCTACGACTAGCGGGAGTGAAAAATGAGCAGTTCTTC. The encoded protein is CASSLRLAGVKNEQFF.

This clonotype was seen ten or more times. The rearrangement links TRBV28 to TRBJ1-4, with D maybe TRBD1 (6 bases). Trimming removed 5 bases at V and 8 bases at J, with 15 bases between. The CDR3 runs to 14 residues. The germline V gene has CDR1 MDHEN and CDR2 SYDVKM. The CDR3 here is CASSGRGGREKLFF. The CDR3 DNA follows: TGTGCCAGCAGTGGCAGGGGTGGAAGAGAAAAACTGTTTTTT.

This clonotype occurred many times. The V call is TRBV12-3 or TRBV12-4, the J call TRBJ2-1; D gene unclear. Trimming left V 7 bases short and J 6 bases short, with 16 bases between. There are 14 residues in the CDR3. CDR3 loop: CASIRRPVLNEQFF. The CDR3, as DNA: TGTGCCAGCATCCGCCGGCCAGTCCTCAATGAGCAGTTCTTC.

This clonotype appeared many times. The genes are TRBV27 and TRBJ1-6; 9 bases align to TRBD1. V was clipped by 8 bases and J by 8 bases; unmatched bases: 10. Germline V gene data show CDR1 as MNHEY and CDR2 as SMNVEV (reference sequence). The CDR3 length is 15 residues. CDR3 loop: CASCRRGQGDSPLHF. The CDR3 DNA reads as TGTGCCAGCTGCAGGCGGGGACAGGGAGATTCACCCCTCCACTTT.

This clonotype has ten or more counts. V and J are TRBV20-1 and TRBJ2-3; 12 bases are a match to TRBD2. The ends lost 6 bases at V and 3 bases at J; junction bases unmatched: 7. The CDR3 spans 15 residues. In germline, CDR1 is DFQATT, CDR2 SNEGSKA (reference sequence). The CDR3 is CSALTSGSGTDTQYF. In nucleotides, the CDR3 is TGCAGTGCACTGACTAGCGGGAGTGGTACAGATACGCAGTATTTT.

Of note for this clonotype: A much larger clone differs from this one at a single base, so this may be a read error. The chain recombines TRBV5-1 with TRBJ1-4; possibly TRBD1 for D (5 bases). This CDR3 contains 15 residues. The germline gives CDR1 SGHRS, CDR2 YFSETQ. The CDR3: CASSLRGGGNEELFF. The DNA for the CDR3 is TGCGCCAGCAGCTTGAGGGGCGGAGGGAATGAAGAACTGTTTTTT.

This clonotype was recorded many times. V and J are TRBV7-6 and TRBJ2-1; 7 positions agree with TRBD2. With 4 bases clipped from V and 5 bases from J, the junction kept 17 bases outside the gene matches. The germline gives CDR1 SGHVS, CDR2 FNYEAQ. The CDR3 is 18 amino acids. As DNA, the CDR3 is TGTGCCAGCAGCTCCGTTTTCCGAGGACTAGATGAAAACAATGAGCAGTTCTTC. It yields the protein CASSSVFRGLDENNEQFF.

V usage is TRBV7-9 and J usage is TRBJ2-1; D remains unclear. Germline assignment: CDR1 SEHNR and CDR2 FQNEAQ (reference sequence). The CDR3 runs to 15 residues. The V end was cut by 5 bases, the J end by 6 bases, with 17 bases between. CDR3 nucleotide sequence: TGTGCCAGCAGCCTCGGCCGGAGAATCGGCAATGAGCAGTTCTTC. It specifies CASSLGRRIGNEQFF.

The sample holds many counts of this clonotype. The chain uses TRBV28 and TRBJ2-1; a weak D match, TRBD2 (6 bases). V was trimmed by 4 bases and J by 3 bases, leaving 13 bases between them. Germline V gene lookup returns CDR1 MDHEN and CDR2 SYDVKM. This CDR3 region has 15 residues. Here the CDR3 reads CASSSSAGLYNEQFF. The CDR3 DNA reads TGTGCCAGCAGTTCGTCAGCGGGCCTCTACAATGAGCAGTTCTTC.

This clonotype was counted only a few times. The chain joins TRBV19 to TRBJ1-4; unclear D gene. Germline V gene sequence: CDR1 LNHDA, CDR2 SQIVND (reference sequence). V dropped 3 bases and J dropped 8 bases, with 7 bases sitting between them. The CDR3 has 12 residues. The CDR3 sequence is CASSIPGEKLFF. The CDR3 nucleotides are TGTGCCAGTAGTATTCCCGGGGAAAAACTGTTTTTT. The full variable domain, with the rest looked up from reference TRBV19 and TRBJ1-4, is DGGITQSPKYLFRKEGQNVTLSCEQNLNHDAMYWYRQDPGQGLRLIYYSQIVNDFQKGDIAEGYSVSREKKESFPLTVTSAQKNPTAFYLCASSIPGEKLFFGSGTQLSVL.

This clonotype was counted at least ten times. The chain is built from TRBV24-1 and TRBJ2-2, with D hard to call. V dropped 4 bases and J dropped 4 bases, with 12 bases sitting between them. The CDR3 has 15 residues. The germline V gene encodes CDR1 KGHDR and CDR2 SFDVKD. CDR3 protein: CATSDPRSLTGELFF. Written as DNA, the CDR3 is TGTGCCACCAGTGACCCGAGGTCCCTCACCGGGGAGCTGTTTTTT.

This clonotype was counted ten times or more. V usage is TRBV7-9 and J usage is TRBJ2-3, with TRBD2 matching over 8 bases. V lost 4 bases to trimming and J lost 4 bases; unmatched junction nucleotides: 4. Germline lookup yields CDR1 SEHNR and CDR2 FQNEAQ (reference sequence). This CDR3 contains 14 residues. CDR3 in amino acids: CASSSTGGADTQYF. The CDR3 coding sequence is TGTGCCAGCAGCTCCACCGGGGGGGCAGATACGCAGTATTTT.

This clonotype was picked up many times. The chain links TRBV20-1 to TRBJ2-3; 9 bases line up with TRBD2. The CDR3 runs to 14 residues. Per the germline V gene, CDR1 is DFQATT and CDR2 is SNEGSKA (reference sequence). J gave up 11 bases and V 3 bases, and 12 bases lay outside the gene matches. Here the CDR3 DNA reads TGCAGTGCTAGTGTTAGCGGGAGTCTTTGGGGGCAGTATTTT. Translation: CSASVSGSLWGQYF.

A remark on this clonotype: Since a much larger clone is just one base distant, this may be a read error. The gene calls are TRBV5-1 and TRBJ2-7; D possibly corresponds to TRBD2 (5 bases). CDR3 size: 15 residues. The ends were cut back, 6 bases at V and 3 bases at J, with 19 bases in the middle. Per the germline V gene, CDR1 is SGHRS and CDR2 is YFSETQ. CDR3 residues: CASTLRSKRGYEQYF. CDR3 coding DNA: TGCGCCAGCACCCTGAGGTCGAAACGGGGCTACGAGCAGTACTTC.

Only a few counts were recorded for this clonotype. The genes are TRBV20-1 and TRBJ2-7; the D gene is possibly TRBD1 (5 bases). The CDR3 extends over 13 amino acids. V was clipped by 2 bases and J by 1 base, with 9 bases between them. CDR1 is DFQATT and CDR2 is SNEGSKA in the germline V gene (reference sequence). The CDR3 is CSARNPGSYEQYF. CDR3 sequence (DNA): TGCAGTGCTAGAAATCCAGGGTCCTACGAGCAGTACTTC.

This clonotype was seen many times. This rearrangement joins TRBV7-9 to TRBJ2-7, with 13 bases lining up with TRBD2. The CDR3 runs to 18 residues. Germline trimming cut 5 bases from V and 6 bases from J; bases unmatched to any gene: 16. Germline-derived CDR1 and CDR2 are SEHNR and FQNEAQ (reference sequence). The CDR3 nucleotides read TGTGCCAGCAGCAAACCCGGGACTAGCGGGAATCTTAGGGGCGAGCAGTACTTC. It is translated as CASSKPGTSGNLRGEQYF.

In this sample, this clonotype turned up a few times. The chain combines TRBV6-1 with TRBJ1-5; D is uncertain. CDR1 is MNHNS and CDR2 is SASEGT in the germline V gene. Deletions cut 1 base from V and 6 bases from J, with 19 bases between. This CDR3 comprises 17 residues. CDR3 sequence (DNA): TGTGCCAGCAGTGAAGATGGGCTCCTGAATACGGCTCAGCCCCAGCATTTT. It encodes CASSEDGLLNTAQPQHF.

The CDR3 reads CASSLLAGAQETQYF. The CDR3 bases are TGTGCCAGCAGCCTACTAGCGGGGGCGCAAGAGACCCAGTACTTC. The chain carries TRBV7-8 and TRBJ2-5; 11 bases map to TRBD2. Germline V lookup: CDR1 SGHVS, CDR2 FQNEAQ. The CDR3 has 15 residues. V lost 5 bases and J lost 2; bases outside the gene matches: 4. The complete variable domain, with remaining parts taken from reference TRBV7-8 and TRBJ2-5, reads GAGVSQSPRYKVAKRGQDVALRCDPISGHVSLFWYQQALGQGPEFLTYFQNEAQLDKSGLPSDRFFAERPEGSVSTLKIQRTQQEDSAVYLCASSLLAGAQETQYFGPGTRLLVL.